Shown below are 17 T cell receptor beta chains from a single sample sequenced in a study of T cell clonality in common variable immunodeficiency. Repertoires were generated with immunoSEQ multiplex PCR, while TCRdb's copy carries only in-frame clones and drops some. The specimen has fewer than 65,000 clones, none found just once. Sample: peripheral blood mononuclear cells. The receptors were gathered from a person between 18 and 69 years old in good health.

The table lists this clone with many counts. The DNA ends 3 residues before the CDR3 does, and the rest of the CDR3 is filled in from the germline J gene. The chain carries TRBV6-1 and TRBJ1-2, with 7 positions matching TRBD1. The CDR3 length is 15 residues. Germline CDR1 is MNHNS and CDR2 is SASEGT. CDR3 amino acids: CASSADPGQILGYTF. The CDR3 DNA, read in part, is TGTGCCAGCAGTGCAGACCCGGGACAGATCTTGGGC.

This clone came up many times. The CDR3 is cut off 3 residues early in the read; its end comes from the germline J gene. The V and J genes are TRBV9 and TRBJ2-2, with 8 nucleotides matching TRBD1. There are 14 residues in the CDR3. Unmatched junction bases numbered 6, after V lost 6 bases and J lost 5 bases. Germline CDR1 reads SGDLS; CDR2 reads YYNGEE. This chain's CDR3 is CASTDRGETGELFF. Partial CDR3 DNA: TGTGCCAGCACCGACAGGGGTGAAACCGGGGAG.

Many counts were recorded for this clone. The CDR3 end is not reached by the read, which stops 3 residues before it; the germline J gene fills it in. The chain employs TRBV18 and TRBJ2-1; 10 nucleotides agree with TRBD2. The germline gives CDR1 KGHSH, CDR2 LQKENI. V lost 4 bases, J lost 6 bases, and 12 bases stayed unmatched. This CDR3 comprises 17 residues. CDR3 bases read: TGTGCCAGCTCACTTTTCCCCTCTAGCGGGAGATCCAATGAG. Amino acids: CASSLFPSSGRSNE. In full, the CDR3 reads CASSLFPSSGRSNEQFF.

Turning to this clone: The DNA ends 3 residues before the CDR3 does, and the rest of the CDR3 is filled in from the germline J gene. The sample has other DNA sequences that encode this CDR3 too. The V and J genes are TRBV7-9 and TRBJ1-3; tentative D call: TRBD1 (6 bases). This CDR3 spans 14 amino acids. Germline CDR1 and CDR2: SEHNR and FQNEAQ (reference sequence). Deletions cut 5 bases from V and 0 bases from J, with 8 bases between. The CDR3: CASSPDSSGNTIYF. Incomplete CDR3 DNA: TGTGCCAGCAGCCCGGACAGCTCTGGAAACACC.

This clone came up many times. The read ends 3 residues shy of where the CDR3 ends; the end is completed using the germline J gene. The chain employs TRBV6-1 and TRBJ2-7; 7 bases are a match to TRBD2. V shed 4 bases and J 2 bases; nucleotides not matched to a gene: 8. Germline loops: CDR1 MNHNS, CDR2 SASEGT. The CDR3 consists of 15 residues. Incomplete CDR3 DNA: TGTGCCAGCAGTGTCGGGACTATAGAACCCTACGAG. Its translation is CASSVGTIEPYE. The whole CDR3 reads CASSVGTIEPYEQYF.

At least ten counts were recorded for this clone. The observed sequence ends 3 residues before the CDR3 terminus, with the missing tail filled in from the germline J gene. The chain combines TRBV29-1 with TRBJ2-2, with D possibly being TRBD2 (6 bases). The germline gives CDR1 SQVTM, CDR2 ANQGSEA. Deletions cut 4 bases from V and 5 bases from J, with 23 bases between. This CDR3 is 17 amino acids long. The CDR3 loop reads CSVVGGIPGTETGELFF. The part of the CDR3 DNA that was read is TGCAGCGTTGTAGGAGGCATACCCGGGACTGAAACCGGGGAG.

This clone has at least ten counts. The DNA ends 3 residues before the CDR3 does, and the rest of the CDR3 is filled in from the germline J gene. The V gene is TRBV23-1, the J gene TRBJ2-5; 11 bases map to TRBD1. TRBV23-1 belongs to the ORF category, with a function that is uncertain. This CDR3 region has 20 residues. The ends lost 2 bases at V and 1 base at J; junction bases unmatched: 15. CDR3: CASSQLTKPGTGGTQETQYF. The sequenced CDR3 bases are TGCGCCAGCAGTCAACTTACAAAACCCGGGACAGGGGGTACCCAAGAGACC.

This clone has at least ten counts. The observed sequence ends 3 residues before the CDR3 terminus, with the missing tail filled in from the germline J gene. J is TRBJ2-7 and V is TRBV5-6; the D is unclear. Trimming stripped 0 bases from V and 2 bases from J, with 6 bases between. The CDR3 consists of 13 residues. CDR1 is SGHDT, CDR2 YYEEEE, per germline. The chain's CDR3 is CASSLDGPYEQYF. The sequenced part of the CDR3 DNA is TGTGCCAGCAGCTTGGACGGTCCCTACGAG.

This clone was found many times. Read sequence stops 3 residues before the CDR3 end, and the germline J gene provides the missing end. The V gene is TRBV6-2 or TRBV6-3, the J gene TRBJ1-2, with D unclear. The CDR3 runs 11 residues. CDR1 and CDR2 from the germline V gene are MNHEY and SVGEGT. CDR3 DNA, as far as it was read: TGTGTCTCCGGCACACTAAATGGC. Its translation: CVSGTLNG. The full CDR3 protein reads CVSGTLNGYTF.

This clone was counted ten times or more. Read sequence stops 3 residues before the CDR3 end, and the germline J gene provides the missing end. This chain links TRBV6-2 or TRBV6-3 with TRBJ2-2; TRBD1 aligns across 7 bases. The CDR3 extends over 15 amino acids. Germline trimming cut 5 bases from V and 3 bases from J; bases unmatched to any gene: 6. Germline-derived CDR1 and CDR2 are MNHEY and SVGEGT. This chain's CDR3 is CASSGDRAYTGELFF. The covered CDR3 bases are TGTGCCAGCAGTGGAGACAGGGCGTACACCGGGGAG.

This clone was observed at least ten times. The CDR3 end falls 3 residues outside the read, so it is completed with the germline J gene. The chain carries TRBV18 and TRBJ2-1, with 13 bases that match TRBD2. After removal of 8 bases from V and 6 bases from J, the junction contained 7 bases not matched to a gene. Germline CDR1 is KGHSH and CDR2 is LQKENI. The CDR3 contains 15 residues. The sequenced CDR3 bases are TGTGCCAGCGCATCTACTAGCGGGAGGGGCAATGAG. Amino acid sequence: CASASTSGRGNE. The whole CDR3 sequence reads CASASTSGRGNEQFF.

This clone appeared many times. The covered CDR3 bases are TGCGCCAGCAGCCGAGGAGACAGAGCCAGCAATCAGCCC. This encodes CASSRGDRASNQP. The CDR3 in its entirety is CASSRGDRASNQPQHF. The rearrangement links TRBV5-1 to TRBJ1-5; weak D call: TRBD1 (5 bases). The CDR3 goes on 3 residues after the read ends, and that part is filled in from the germline J gene. Trimming removed 4 bases from V and 1 base from J, with 15 bases in between. The CDR3 consists of 16 residues. Looked up from germline, CDR1 is SGHRS and CDR2 is YFSETQ. The full variable domain, its missing parts supplied by reference TRBV5-1 and TRBJ1-5, is KAGVTQTPRYLIKTRGQQVTLSCSPISGHRSVSWYQQTPGQGLQFLFEYFSETQRNKGNFPGRFSGRQFSNSRSEMNVSTLELGDSALYLCASSRGDRASNQPQHFGDGTRLSIL.

In its sample, this clone was seen many times. The read finishes 3 residues shy of the CDR3 end, and the germline J gene is used to complete it. The chain carries TRBV7-3 and TRBJ2-2; 8 bases agree with TRBD1. The germline V gene has CDR1 SGHTA and CDR2 FQGTGA. V was clipped by 5 bases and J by 1 base; unmatched bases: 3. There are 15 residues in the CDR3. The CDR3 bases that were read are TGTGCCAGCAGCCTCACAGGGGGGAACACCGGGGAG. It specifies CASSLTGGNTGE. The full-length CDR3 reads as CASSLTGGNTGELFF. The variable domain in full, completed from reference TRBV7-3 and TRBJ2-2, reads GAGVSQTPSNKVTEKGKYVELRCDPISGHTALYWYRQSLGQGPEFLIYFQGTGAADDSGLPNDRFFAVRPEGSVSTLKIQRTERGDSAVYLCASSLTGGNTGELFFGEGSRLTVL.

This clone has at least ten counts. The CDR3 end falls 3 residues outside the read, so it is completed with the germline J gene. This rearrangement joins TRBV5-1 to TRBJ1-1; D gene ambiguous. Germline CDR1 and CDR2: SGHRS and YFSETQ. V was trimmed by 6 bases and J by 1 base, leaving 4 bases between them. CDR3 length: 11 amino acids. The DNA read from the CDR3 is TGCGCCAGCAAACAGAACACTGAA. This sequence encodes CASKQNTE. The entire CDR3 reads CASKQNTEAFF.

This clone appeared many times. The read ends 3 residues shy of where the CDR3 ends; the end is completed using the germline J gene. The chain carries TRBV6-1 and TRBJ2-3; 9 positions agree with TRBD2. Germline values: CDR1 MNHNS, CDR2 SASEGT. This CDR3 spans 16 amino acids. V gave up 4 bases and J gave up 4 bases; unmatched junction bases: 9. The CDR3 spells CASSGGRGGQSDTQYF. CDR3 bases read: TGTGCCAGCAGTGGGGGGCGGGGGGGCCAGTCAGATACG.

This clone was counted many times. The read halts 3 residues ahead of the CDR3 end, with the missing end drawn from the germline J gene. The V and J genes are TRBV30 and TRBJ1-1; 7 bases fit TRBD1. CDR1 is GTSNPN, CDR2 SVGIG, per germline (reference sequence). The CDR3 sequence is 12 residues long. Partial CDR3 DNA: TGTGCCTGGAGTGTAGTGTCAGGGGGG. This gives the protein CAWSVVSGG. The entire CDR3 protein is CAWSVVSGGAFF.

This clone has a count of ten or more. The read ends 3 residues shy of where the CDR3 ends; the end is completed using the germline J gene. The chain employs TRBV5-4 and TRBJ2-5; 10 positions agree with TRBD1. Losses at the gene ends were 6 bases for V and 5 bases for J; bases not matched to a gene: 7. Germline V gives CDR1 SGHNT, CDR2 YYREEE (reference sequence). CDR3 length: 14 amino acids. CDR3 in amino acids: CASTRQGAVETQYF. CDR3 DNA, as far as it was read: TGTGCCAGCACGCGACAGGGGGCGGTCGAGACC.